This T cell receptor (beta chain) was captured by sequencing in a study of immune heterogeneity within non-small cell lung tumors. About the research overall: The tumors comprised a handful of squamous cell carcinomas, some ten non-squamous carcinomas and 1 not otherwise specified. Regarding the study as a whole: Local tumor mutational burden, with an R of approximately 0.36, correlated moderately but significantly with local T-cell clonality. Recurrence of the same dominant CDR3 beta clonotypes was seen across tumor sites within a patient, and site-unique high-frequency clones were present alongside them.

Template material comprised bulk tumor genomic DNA at 450 to 650 ng per sample. Several biopsies were collected from each primary tumor during surgery. They were spaced as far apart as possible within the tumor mass. The study cohort was described as untreated, and its members had newly diagnosed non-small cell lung cancer. They went on to have curative surgery. The donors were patients with newly diagnosed non-small cell lung cancer undergoing curative-intent surgery. Amplification of the TCR beta CDR3 was achieved through multiplex PCR with 32 V and 13 J primers. Each CDR3 protein gets one entry after TCRdb re-called the multiplex PCR reads with MiXCR. The profile covers some 15,000 distinct CDR3 sequences, with 30% to 35% appearing a single time and roughly 15% taken by the ten largest. The CDR3 has 15 amino acids. Per germline, CDR1 GTSNPN and CDR2 SVGIG (reference sequence). The V segment lost 2 bases and the J segment 0 bases; nucleotides outside the gene matches: 3.

This clonotype was seen more than once but under ten times. Its cognate antigen is unknown. This sequence joins TRBV30 and TRBJ2-7; 11 bases align to TRBD2. The source of this sequence is a woman between 50 and 59 years old with non-small cell lung cancer. The sequenced sample consisted of lung tumor tissue. CDR3 protein: CAWSPLAGVSYEQYF. As DNA, the CDR3 is TGTGCCTGGAGTCCACTAGCGGGGGTCTCCTACGAGCAGTACTTC.